This note documents a single TCR beta chain sequence. As yet, its antigen is unknown. Some clones are missing from TCRdb's copy, which holds only in-frame ones; the method was immunoSEQ multiplex PCR. Among approximately 140,000 clones, roughly 90% were seen once, and the ten largest hold 3% to 3.5%. Trimming removed 1 base from V and 1 base from J, with 4 bases in between. This CDR3 contains 14 residues. Germline-derived CDR1 and CDR2 are LGHDT and YNNKEL (reference sequence). The record originates from a study of T cell responses to AZD1222 COVID-19 vaccine. Findings and caveats of the study: Close to half of spike-specific TCRs reportedly recognize unmutated variant regions. Researchers report vaccine-associated CD4 TCRs spanning spike, with dominance at 160-218 and 743-854.

J is TRBJ2-2 and V is TRBV3-1 (or the pseudogene TRBV3-2), with no clear D. This clonotype was obtained from an adult who received the AZD1222 COVID-19 vaccine. Sample: peripheral blood, taken 28 days after the second AZD1222 dose. Here the CDR3 reads CASSQGGNTGELFF. The CDR3 nucleotides read TGTGCCAGCAGCCAAGGGGGGAACACCGGGGAGCTGTTTTTT.